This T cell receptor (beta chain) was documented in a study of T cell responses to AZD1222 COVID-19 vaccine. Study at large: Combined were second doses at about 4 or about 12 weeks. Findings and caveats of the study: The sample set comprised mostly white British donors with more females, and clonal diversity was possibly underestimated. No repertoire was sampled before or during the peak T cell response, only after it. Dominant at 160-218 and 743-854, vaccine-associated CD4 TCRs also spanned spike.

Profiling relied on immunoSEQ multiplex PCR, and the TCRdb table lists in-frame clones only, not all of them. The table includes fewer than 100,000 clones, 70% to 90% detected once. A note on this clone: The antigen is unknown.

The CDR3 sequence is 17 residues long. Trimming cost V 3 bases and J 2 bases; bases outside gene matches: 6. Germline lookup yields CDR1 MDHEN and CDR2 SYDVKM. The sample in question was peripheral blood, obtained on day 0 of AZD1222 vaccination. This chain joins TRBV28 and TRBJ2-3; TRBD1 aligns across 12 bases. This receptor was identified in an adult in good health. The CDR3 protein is CASSLPGQGAFTDTQYF. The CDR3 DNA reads TGTGCCAGCAGTTTGCCGGGACAGGGGGCCTTCACAGATACGCAGTATTTT. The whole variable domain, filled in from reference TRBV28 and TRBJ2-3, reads DVKVTQSSRYLVKRTGEKVFLECVQDMDHENMFWYRQDPGLGLRLIYFSYDVKMKEKGDIPEGYSVSREKKERFSLILESASTNQTSMYLCASSLPGQGAFTDTQYFGPGTRLTVL.